These T cell receptor beta chains were read from a single sample in a study of cytomegalovirus exposure and HLA in healthy donors. Only in-frame clones appear in the TCRdb table, and some are missing; sequencing was by immunoSEQ multiplex PCR. The sample yields about 200,000 clones, about 81% seen once. Sequencing input: PBMCs. The source of these receptors is a woman aged 40 to 55 in good health and CMV-seronegative. CDR3s include the opening cysteine and the closing phenylalanine or tryptophan. A D gene is named only where the DNA matches it firmly. Rows give clone size only sometimes, using once, few, many, or a class for an expanded clone.

V	J	size	D	DNA	CDR3
TRBV2	TRBJ2-7	-	-	TGTGCCAGCAGAGTCACCGGGACACGGACCTACGAGCAGTACTTC	CASRVTGTRTYEQYF
TRBV27	TRBJ1-1	few	TRBD1	TGTGCCAGCGGACAGGGGGGTTACACTGAAGCTTTCTTT	CASGQGGYTEAFF
TRBV27	TRBJ1-1	-	-	TGTGCCAGCAGTTTTGGCCTGTTGAACACTGAAGCTTTCTTT	CASSFGLLNTEAFF
TRBV30	TRBJ1-5	-	-	TGTGCCTGGAGTGGGCGGGATAATCAGCCCCAGCATTTT	CAWSGRDNQPQHF
TRBV18	TRBJ1-1	-	TRBD1	TGTGCCAGCTCAATATGGACAGGGGGCTGGAACACTGAAGCTTTCTTT	CASSIWTGGWNTEAFF
TRBV5-4	TRBJ2-7	-	TRBD2	TGTGCCAGCAGCCCGGGACTAGCGGCCTACGAGCAGTACTTC	CASSPGLAAYEQYF
TRBV2	TRBJ2-6	few	-	TGTGCCAGCAGTGTTACTGGGGCCAACGTCCTGACTTTC	CASSVTGANVLTF
TRBV5-1	TRBJ2-7	once	TRBD2	TGCGCCAGCAGCTGGGGCGGCGGGAGGGGCTACGAGCAGTACTTC	CASSWGGGRGYEQYF
TRBV5-1	TRBJ1-3	-	TRBD1	TGCGCCAGCAGCCGGACAGGAGGAAACACCATATATTTT	CASSRTGGNTIYF
TRBV11-2	TRBJ2-4	-	-	TGTGCCAGCAGCCCGATCAGGGGAGAAAACATTCAGTACTTC	CASSPIRGENIQYF
TRBV7-2	TRBJ2-1	-	-	TGTGCCAGCAGCAATGAATTTAAGCGATACAATGAGCAGTTCTTC	CASSNEFKRYNEQFF
TRBV7-3	TRBJ2-7	-	TRBD2	TGTGCCAGCAGCCTTGATGCGGGAGTGGGCTACGAGCAGTACTTC	CASSLDAGVGYEQYF
TRBV7-3	TRBJ1-1	once	-	TGTGCCAGCAGCACAACAGTGAACACTGAAGCTTTCTTT	CASSTTVNTEAFF
TRBV30	TRBJ1-2	-	-	TGTGCCTGGAGTGTAATCTATTCGGGCTACACCTTC	CAWSVIYSGYTF
TRBV5-1	TRBJ2-7	-	TRBD1	TGCGCCAGCAGCTTGTGGACAGGGACCTACGAGCAGTACTTC	CASSLWTGTYEQYF
TRBV2	TRBJ1-4	few	-	TGTGCCAGCAGTTACGGTGAAAAACTGTTTTTT	CASSYGEKLFF
TRBV7-9	TRBJ2-7	-	TRBD1	TGTGCCAGCAGCTTTTCGACAGGGATCCCCGTGGAGCAGTACTTC	CASSFSTGIPVEQYF
TRBV18	TRBJ2-7	-	TRBD2	TGTGCCAGCTCCGTACCGGGGGGGGTTCGCCACGAGCAGTACTTC	CASSVPGGVRHEQYF
TRBV7-3	TRBJ1-6	few	TRBD1	TGTGCCAGCAGCCGCGTTAGACAGGGACGTGATTCACCCCTCCACTTT	CASSRVRQGRDSPLHF
TRBV9	TRBJ2-3	-	TRBD2	TGTGCCAGCAGCGTATTTAGCGGGAGTGGGACAGATACGCAGTATTTT	CASSVFSGSGTDTQYF
TRBV6-5	TRBJ1-1	-	TRBD1	TGTGCCAGCAGTCCGGACAGGGCGAACACTGAAGCTTTCTTT	CASSPDRANTEAFF
TRBV6-6	TRBJ1-1	few	TRBD1	TGTGCCAGCAGTTACCCCCCGACAGGGGCGAACACTGAAGCTTTCTTT	CASSYPPTGANTEAFF
TRBV30	TRBJ1-2	-	TRBD1	TGTGCCTGGAGTTTAGGGGACAGGGTCGGTGGCTACACCTTC	CAWSLGDRVGGYTF
TRBV30	TRBJ2-7	-	-	TGTGCCTGGAGTGTACTTTCGTTAGACAGCCTAACCTACGAGCAGTACTTC	CAWSVLSLDSLTYEQYF
TRBV5-1	TRBJ2-7	-	TRBD1	TGCGCCAGCAGCTTACTGGGACAGGGGTACGAGCAGTACTTC	CASSLLGQGYEQYF
TRBV30	TRBJ1-5	once	-	TGTGCCTGGGCCGCCGACAGTAGCAATCAGCCCCAGCATTTT	CAWAADSSNQPQHF
TRBV2	TRBJ2-7	-	TRBD1	TGTGCCAGCAGAGTACAGGGGAATGGCGAGCAGTACTTC	CASRVQGNGEQYF
TRBV7-9	TRBJ1-3	-	TRBD1	TGTGCCAGCAGCCCCGGGACAGCGCGAAACACCATATATTTT	CASSPGTARNTIYF
TRBV18	TRBJ2-5	once	-	TGTGCCAGCTCACCACGTCGTGTAGGCAGGGAAGAGACCCAGTACTTC	CASSPRRVGREETQYF
TRBV9	TRBJ2-7	once	TRBD1	TGTGCCAGCAGCGTAGTTATTAGTGGGGGACAGGGTGCCCACGAGCAGTACTTC	CASSVVISGGQGAHEQYF
TRBV7-8	TRBJ1-5	few	-	TGTGCCAGCAGCTTAGCCCTGGCCCTCGGCAGCGAGCCCCAGCATTTT	CASSLALALGSEPQHF
TRBV19	TRBJ1-5	-	-	TGTGCCAGTAGTATAGCCGGGACACGGGGCAATCAGCCCCAGCATTTT	CASSIAGTRGNQPQHF
TRBV11-2	TRBJ2-3	once	TRBD2	TGTGCCAGCAGCCTAAGTGGCGGGAGGGGTTTCGTAGATACGCAGTATTTT	CASSLSGGRGFVDTQYF